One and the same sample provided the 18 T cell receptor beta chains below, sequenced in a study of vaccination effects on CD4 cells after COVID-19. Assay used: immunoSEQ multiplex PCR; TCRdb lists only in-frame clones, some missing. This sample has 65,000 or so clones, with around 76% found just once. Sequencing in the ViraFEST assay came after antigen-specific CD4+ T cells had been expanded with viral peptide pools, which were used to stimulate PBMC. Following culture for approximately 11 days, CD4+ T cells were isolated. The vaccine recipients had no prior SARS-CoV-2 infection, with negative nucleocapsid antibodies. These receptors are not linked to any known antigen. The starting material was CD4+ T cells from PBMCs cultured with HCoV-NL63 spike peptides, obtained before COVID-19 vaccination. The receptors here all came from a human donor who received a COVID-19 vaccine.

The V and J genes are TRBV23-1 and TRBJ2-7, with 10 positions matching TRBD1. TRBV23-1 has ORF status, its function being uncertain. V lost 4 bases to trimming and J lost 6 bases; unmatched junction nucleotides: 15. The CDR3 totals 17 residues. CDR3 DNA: TGCGCCAGCAGTCGCCCACCTCCAGACAGGGGGCGCTTCGAGCAGTACGTC. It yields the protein CASSRPPPDRGRFEQYV.

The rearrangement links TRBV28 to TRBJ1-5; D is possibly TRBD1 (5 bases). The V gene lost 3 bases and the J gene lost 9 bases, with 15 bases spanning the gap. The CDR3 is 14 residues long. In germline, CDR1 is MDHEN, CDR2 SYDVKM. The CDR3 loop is CASSLFRTGAPQHF. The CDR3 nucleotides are TGTGCCAGCAGTTTGTTCCGCACCGGGGCGCCCCAGCATTTT.

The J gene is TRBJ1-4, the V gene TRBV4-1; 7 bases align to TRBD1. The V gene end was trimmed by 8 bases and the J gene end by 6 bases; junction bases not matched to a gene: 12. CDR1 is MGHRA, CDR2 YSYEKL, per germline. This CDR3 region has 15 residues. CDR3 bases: TGCGCCAGCCTGGACAGGATAATGTCTCATGAAAAACTGTTTTTT. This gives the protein CASLDRIMSHEKLFF.

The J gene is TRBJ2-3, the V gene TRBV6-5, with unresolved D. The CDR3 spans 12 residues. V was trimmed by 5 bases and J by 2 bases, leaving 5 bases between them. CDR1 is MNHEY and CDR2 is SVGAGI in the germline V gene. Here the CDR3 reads CASSRNTDTQYF. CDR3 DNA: TGTGCCAGCAGTAGAAACACAGATACGCAGTATTTT.

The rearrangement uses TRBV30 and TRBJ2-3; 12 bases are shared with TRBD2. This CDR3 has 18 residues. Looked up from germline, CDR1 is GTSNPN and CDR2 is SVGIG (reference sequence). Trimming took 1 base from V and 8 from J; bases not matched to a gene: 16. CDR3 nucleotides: TGTGCCTGGAGTGGGGACTCCCGGACTAGCGGGGCGCGGGTTACGCAGTATTTT. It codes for CAWSGDSRTSGARVTQYF.

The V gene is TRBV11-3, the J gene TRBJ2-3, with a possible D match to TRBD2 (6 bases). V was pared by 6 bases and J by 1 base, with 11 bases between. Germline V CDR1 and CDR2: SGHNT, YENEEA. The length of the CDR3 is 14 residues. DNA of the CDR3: TGTGCCAGCAGTCTAGAGCGGGGCACAGATACGCAGTATTTT. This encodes CASSLERGTDTQYF.

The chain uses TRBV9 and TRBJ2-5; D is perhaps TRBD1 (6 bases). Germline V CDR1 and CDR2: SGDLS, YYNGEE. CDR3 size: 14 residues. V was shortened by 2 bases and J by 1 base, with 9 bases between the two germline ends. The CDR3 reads CASSVQGSQETQYF. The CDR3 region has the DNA TGTGCCAGCAGCGTTCAGGGGTCCCAAGAGACCCAGTACTTC.

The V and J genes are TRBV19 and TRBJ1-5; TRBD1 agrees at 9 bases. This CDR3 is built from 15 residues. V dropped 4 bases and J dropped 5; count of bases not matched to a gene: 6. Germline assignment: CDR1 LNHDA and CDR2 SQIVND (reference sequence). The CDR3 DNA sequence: TGTGCCAGTAGTAGAGGGACAGGGAATTATCAGCCCCAGCATTTT. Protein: CASSRGTGNYQPQHF.

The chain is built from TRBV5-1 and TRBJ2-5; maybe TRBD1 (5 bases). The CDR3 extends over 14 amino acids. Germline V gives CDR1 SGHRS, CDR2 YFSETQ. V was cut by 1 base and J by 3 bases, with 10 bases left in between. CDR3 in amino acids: CASSLKGKEETQYF. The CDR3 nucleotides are TGCGCCAGCAGCTTGAAGGGGAAGGAAGAGACCCAGTACTTC.

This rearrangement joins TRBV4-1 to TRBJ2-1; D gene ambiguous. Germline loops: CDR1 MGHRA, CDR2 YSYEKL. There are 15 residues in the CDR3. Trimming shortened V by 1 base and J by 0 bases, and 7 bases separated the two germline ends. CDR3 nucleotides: TGCGCCAGCAGCCAAGTAGTCAGCTCCTACAATGAGCAGTTCTTC. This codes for CASSQVVSSYNEQFF.

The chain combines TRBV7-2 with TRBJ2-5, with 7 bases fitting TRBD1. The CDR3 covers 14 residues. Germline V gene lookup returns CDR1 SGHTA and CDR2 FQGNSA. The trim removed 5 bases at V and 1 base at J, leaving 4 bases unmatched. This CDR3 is CASSQRDSQETQYF. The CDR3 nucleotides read TGTGCCAGCAGCCAAAGGGACAGCCAAGAGACCCAGTACTTC.

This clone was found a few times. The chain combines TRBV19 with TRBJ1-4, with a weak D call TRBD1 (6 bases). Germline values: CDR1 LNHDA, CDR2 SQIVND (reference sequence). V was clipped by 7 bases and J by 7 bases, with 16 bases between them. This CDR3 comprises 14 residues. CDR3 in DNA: TGTGCCAGTACCCCCCAGGGGAGTGGTGAAAAACTGTTTTTT. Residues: CASTPQGSGEKLFF.

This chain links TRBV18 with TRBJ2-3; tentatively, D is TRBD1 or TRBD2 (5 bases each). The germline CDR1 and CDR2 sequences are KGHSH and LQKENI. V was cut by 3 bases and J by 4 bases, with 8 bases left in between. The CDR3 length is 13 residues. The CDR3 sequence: CASSPGTADTQYF. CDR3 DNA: TGTGCCAGCTCACCCGGGACGGCAGATACGCAGTATTTT.

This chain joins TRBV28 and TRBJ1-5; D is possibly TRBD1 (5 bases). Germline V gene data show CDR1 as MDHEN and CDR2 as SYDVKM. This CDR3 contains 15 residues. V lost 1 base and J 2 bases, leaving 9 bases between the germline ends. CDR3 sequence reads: CASSLFGGGNQPQHF. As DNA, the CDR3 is TGTGCCAGCAGTTTATTCGGGGGAGGCAATCAGCCCCAGCATTTT.

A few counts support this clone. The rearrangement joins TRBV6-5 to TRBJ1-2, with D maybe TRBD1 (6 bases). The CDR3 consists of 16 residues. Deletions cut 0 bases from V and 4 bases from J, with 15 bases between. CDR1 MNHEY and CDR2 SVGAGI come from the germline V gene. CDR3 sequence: CASSYSMNGGLYGYTF. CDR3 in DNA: TGTGCCAGCAGTTACTCGATGAACGGGGGGCTCTATGGCTACACCTTC.

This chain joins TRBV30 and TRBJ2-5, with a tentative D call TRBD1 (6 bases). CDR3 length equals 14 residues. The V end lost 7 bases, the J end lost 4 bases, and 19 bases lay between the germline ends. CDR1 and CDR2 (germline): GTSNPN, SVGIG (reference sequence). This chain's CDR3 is CASNRAGVAETQYF. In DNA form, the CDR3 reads TGTGCCTCCAACCGAGCAGGGGTGGCAGAGACCCAGTACTTC.

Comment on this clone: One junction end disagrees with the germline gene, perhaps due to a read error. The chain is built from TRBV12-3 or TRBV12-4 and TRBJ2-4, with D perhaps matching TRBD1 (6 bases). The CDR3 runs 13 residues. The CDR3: CASSLALLQGWTF. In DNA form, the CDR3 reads TGTGCCAGCAGTTTAGCGCTTTTACAGGGTTGGACCTTC.

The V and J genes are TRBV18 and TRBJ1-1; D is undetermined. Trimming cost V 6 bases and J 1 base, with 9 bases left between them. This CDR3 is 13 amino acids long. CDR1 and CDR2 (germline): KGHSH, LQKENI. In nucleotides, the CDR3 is TGTGCCAGCTCCCAAGGAGGGAACACTGAAGCTTTCTTT. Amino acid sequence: CASSQGGNTEAFF.